This TCR beta chain was captured by sequencing in a study of pediatric ulcerative colitis. A word on this clone: Antigen specificity is unknown.

Clones were read by immunoSEQ multiplex PCR, and TCRdb kept only the in-frame ones, dropping some. There are 4,500 to 6,500 clones in the sample; about 90% occur only once, and about 2% lies in the top ten. Overall study findings and caveats: Repertoires came from total lymphocyte DNA, so rare subsets like regulatory T cells may be missed. A couple of patients had blood samples with substantially reduced template counts. No controls had the two rectal clonotypes shared by ulcerative colitis patients. Compared with controls, ulcerative colitis showed greater blood-rectum clone sharing.

With V trimmed by 5 bases and J by 4 bases, 4 bases remained unmatched. The CDR3 has 16 amino acids. In germline, CDR1 is MNHEY, CDR2 SMNVEV (reference sequence). The receptor was isolated from a girl aged 5-17 years who was a control in a study of pediatric ulcerative colitis. This sequence joins TRBV27 and TRBJ2-1; TRBD2 matches 14 bases. Sequences were obtained from blood. The CDR3, as DNA: TGTGCCAGCAGTCCCAGACTAGCGGGAGGGTACAATGAGCAGTTCTTC. Its protein is CASSPRLAGGYNEQFF.